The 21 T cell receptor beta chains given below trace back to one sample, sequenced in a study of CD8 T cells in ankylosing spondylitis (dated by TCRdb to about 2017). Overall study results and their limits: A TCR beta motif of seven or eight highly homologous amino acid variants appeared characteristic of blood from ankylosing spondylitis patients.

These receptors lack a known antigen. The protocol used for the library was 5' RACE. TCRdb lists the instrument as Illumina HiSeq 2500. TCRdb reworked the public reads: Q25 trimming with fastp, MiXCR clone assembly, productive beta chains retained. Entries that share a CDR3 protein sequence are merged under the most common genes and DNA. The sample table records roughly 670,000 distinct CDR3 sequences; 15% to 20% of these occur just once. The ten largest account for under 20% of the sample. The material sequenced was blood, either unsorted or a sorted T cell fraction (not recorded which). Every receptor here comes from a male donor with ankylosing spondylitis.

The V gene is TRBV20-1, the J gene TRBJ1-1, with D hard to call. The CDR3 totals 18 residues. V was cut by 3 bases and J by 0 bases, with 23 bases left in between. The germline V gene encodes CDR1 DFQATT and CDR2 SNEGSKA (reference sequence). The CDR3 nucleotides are TGCAGTGCTAGTCGGTTTCACAGCATCGGAATTATGAACACTGAAGCTTTCTTT. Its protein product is CSASRFHSIGIMNTEAFF.

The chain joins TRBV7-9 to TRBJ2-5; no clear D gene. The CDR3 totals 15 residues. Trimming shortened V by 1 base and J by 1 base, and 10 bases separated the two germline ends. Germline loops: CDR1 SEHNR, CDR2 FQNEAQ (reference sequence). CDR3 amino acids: CASSLVGHTQETQYF. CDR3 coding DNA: TGTGCCAGCAGCTTAGTAGGGCACACCCAAGAGACCCAGTACTTC.

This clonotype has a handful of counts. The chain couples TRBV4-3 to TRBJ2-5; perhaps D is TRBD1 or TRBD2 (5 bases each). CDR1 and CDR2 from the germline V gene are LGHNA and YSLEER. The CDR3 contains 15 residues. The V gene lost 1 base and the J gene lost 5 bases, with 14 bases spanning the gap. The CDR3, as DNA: TGCGCCAGCAGCCAAGGAGAAGGGGACCGGGAGACCCAGTACTTC. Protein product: CASSQGEGDRETQYF.

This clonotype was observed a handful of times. CDR3 residues: CSATGLAGFNNEQFF. CDR3 nucleotides: TGCAGTGCCACCGGACTAGCGGGATTCAACAATGAGCAGTTCTTC. V and J are TRBV20-1 and TRBJ2-1; TRBD2 matches at 12 bases. J lost 5 bases, V lost 6 bases, and 8 bases had no gene match. Germline-derived CDR1 and CDR2 are DFQATT and SNEGSKA (reference sequence). This CDR3 has 15 amino acids.

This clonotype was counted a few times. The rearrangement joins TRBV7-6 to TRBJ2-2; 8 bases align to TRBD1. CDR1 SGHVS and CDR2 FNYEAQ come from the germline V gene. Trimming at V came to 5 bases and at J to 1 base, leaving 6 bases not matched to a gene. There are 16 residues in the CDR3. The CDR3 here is CASSGSGTGNTGELFF. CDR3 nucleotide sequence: TGTGCCAGCAGCGGCTCCGGGACAGGGAACACCGGGGAGCTGTTTTTT.

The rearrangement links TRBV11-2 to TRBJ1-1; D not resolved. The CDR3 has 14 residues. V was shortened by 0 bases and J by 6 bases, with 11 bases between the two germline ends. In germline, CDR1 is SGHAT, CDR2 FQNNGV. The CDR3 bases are TGTGCCAGCAGCTTAGAGGCGAGCTGGCCTGAAGCTTTCTTT. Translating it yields CASSLEASWPEAFF.

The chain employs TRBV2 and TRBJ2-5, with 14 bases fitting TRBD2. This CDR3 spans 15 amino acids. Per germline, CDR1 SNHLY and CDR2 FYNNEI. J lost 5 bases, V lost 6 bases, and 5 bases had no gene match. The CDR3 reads CASRGLAGESETQYF. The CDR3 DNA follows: TGTGCCAGCAGGGGACTAGCGGGAGAGTCGGAGACCCAGTACTTC.

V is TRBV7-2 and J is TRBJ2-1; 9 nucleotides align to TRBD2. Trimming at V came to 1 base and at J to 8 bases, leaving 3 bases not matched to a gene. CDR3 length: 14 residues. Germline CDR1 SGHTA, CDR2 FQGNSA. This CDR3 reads CASSLEGGGDEQFF. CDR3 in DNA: TGTGCCAGCAGCTTAGAGGGCGGGGGGGATGAGCAGTTCTTC. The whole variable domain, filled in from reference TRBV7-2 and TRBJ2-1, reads GAGVSQSPSNKVTEKGKDVELRCDPISGHTALYWYRQSLGQGLEFLIYFQGNSAPDKSGLPSDRFSAERTGGSVSTLTIQRTQQEDSAVYLCASSLEGGGDEQFFGPGTRLTVL.

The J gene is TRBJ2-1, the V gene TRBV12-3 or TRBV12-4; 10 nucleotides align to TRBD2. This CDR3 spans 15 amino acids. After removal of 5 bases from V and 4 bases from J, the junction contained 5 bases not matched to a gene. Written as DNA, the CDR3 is TGTGCCAGCAGTCCACCTAGCGGGAGATACAATGAGCAGTTCTTC. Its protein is CASSPPSGRYNEQFF.

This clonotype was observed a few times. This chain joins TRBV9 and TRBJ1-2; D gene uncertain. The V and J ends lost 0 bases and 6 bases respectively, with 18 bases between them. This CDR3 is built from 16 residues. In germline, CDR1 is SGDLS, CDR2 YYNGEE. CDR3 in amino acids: CASSVGPRRERDGYTF. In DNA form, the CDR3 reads TGTGCCAGCAGCGTAGGGCCAAGAAGGGAAAGAGATGGCTACACCTTC.

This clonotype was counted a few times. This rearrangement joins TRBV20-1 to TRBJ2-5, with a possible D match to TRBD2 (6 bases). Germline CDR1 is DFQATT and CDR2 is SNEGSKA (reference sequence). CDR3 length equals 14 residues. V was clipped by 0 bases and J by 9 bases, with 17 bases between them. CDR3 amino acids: CSARDGTFGEAQYF. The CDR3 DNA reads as TGCAGTGCTAGAGACGGGACTTTCGGGGAGGCCCAGTACTTC.

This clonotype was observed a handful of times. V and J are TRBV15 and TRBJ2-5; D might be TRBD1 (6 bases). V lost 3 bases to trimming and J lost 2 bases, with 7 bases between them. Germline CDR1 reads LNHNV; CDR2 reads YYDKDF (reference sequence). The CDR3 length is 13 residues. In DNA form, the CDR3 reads TGTGCCACCAGCAGGGACAGACAAGAGACCCAGTACTTC. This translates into CATSRDRQETQYF.

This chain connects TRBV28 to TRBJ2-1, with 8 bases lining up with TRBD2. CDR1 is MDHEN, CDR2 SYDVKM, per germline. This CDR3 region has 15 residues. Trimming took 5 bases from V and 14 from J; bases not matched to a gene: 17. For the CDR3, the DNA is TGTGCCAGCAGTCCTCCGCGGGATGGGGGACTAGTAGAGTTCTTC. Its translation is CASSPPRDGGLVEFF. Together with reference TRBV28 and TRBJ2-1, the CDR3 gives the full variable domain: DVKVTQSSRYLVKRTGEKVFLECVQDMDHENMFWYRQDPGLGLRLIYFSYDVKMKEKGDIPEGYSVSREKKERFSLILESASTNQTSMYLCASSPPRDGGLVEFFGPGTRLTVL.

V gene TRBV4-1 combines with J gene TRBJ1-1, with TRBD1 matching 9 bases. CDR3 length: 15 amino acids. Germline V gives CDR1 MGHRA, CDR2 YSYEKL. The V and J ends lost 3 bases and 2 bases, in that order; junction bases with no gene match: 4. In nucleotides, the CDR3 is TGCGCCAGCAGCCAGGGGACAGGGATTAACACTGAAGCTTTCTTT. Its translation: CASSQGTGINTEAFF.

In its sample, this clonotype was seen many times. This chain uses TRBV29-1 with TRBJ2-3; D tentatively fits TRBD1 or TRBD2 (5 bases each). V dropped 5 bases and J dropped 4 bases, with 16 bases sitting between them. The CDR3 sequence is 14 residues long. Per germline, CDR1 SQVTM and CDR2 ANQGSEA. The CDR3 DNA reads TGCAGCGTTTCCGGGACCGTGGGGCCAGATACGCAGTATTTT. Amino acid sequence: CSVSGTVGPDTQYF.

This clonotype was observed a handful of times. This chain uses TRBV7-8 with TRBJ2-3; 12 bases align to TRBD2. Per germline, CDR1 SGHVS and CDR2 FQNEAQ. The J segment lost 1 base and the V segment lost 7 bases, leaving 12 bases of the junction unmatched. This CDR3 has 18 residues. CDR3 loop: CASNHLGLAGWGTDTQYF. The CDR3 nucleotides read TGTGCCAGCAACCACCTAGGACTAGCGGGATGGGGCACAGATACGCAGTATTTT.

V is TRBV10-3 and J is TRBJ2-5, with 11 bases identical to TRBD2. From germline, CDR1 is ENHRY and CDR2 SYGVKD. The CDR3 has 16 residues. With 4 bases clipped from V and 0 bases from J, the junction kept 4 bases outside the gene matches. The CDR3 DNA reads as TGTGCCATCAGTGGGGGGACTAGCGGTTACCAAGAGACCCAGTACTTC. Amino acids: CAISGGTSGYQETQYF.

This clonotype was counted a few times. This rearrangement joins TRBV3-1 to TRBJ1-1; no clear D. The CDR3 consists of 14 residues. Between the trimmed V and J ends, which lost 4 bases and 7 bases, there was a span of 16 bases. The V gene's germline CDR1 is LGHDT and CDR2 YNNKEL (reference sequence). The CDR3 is CASSPLGRRGEAFF. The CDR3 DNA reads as TGTGCCAGCAGCCCGCTCGGGAGGCGCGGTGAAGCTTTCTTT.

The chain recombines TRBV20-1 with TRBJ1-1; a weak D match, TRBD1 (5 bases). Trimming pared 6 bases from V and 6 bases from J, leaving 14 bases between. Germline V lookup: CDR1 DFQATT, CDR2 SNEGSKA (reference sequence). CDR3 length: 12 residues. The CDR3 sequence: CSAGGLGAEAFF. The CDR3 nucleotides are TGCAGTGCCGGGGGTCTCGGGGCTGAAGCTTTCTTT.

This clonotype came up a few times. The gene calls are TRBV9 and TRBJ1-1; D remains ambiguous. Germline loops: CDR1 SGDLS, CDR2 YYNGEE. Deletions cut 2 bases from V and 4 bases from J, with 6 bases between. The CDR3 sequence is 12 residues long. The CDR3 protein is CASSVGTTEAFF. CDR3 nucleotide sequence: TGTGCCAGCAGCGTCGGCACCACTGAAGCTTTCTTT.

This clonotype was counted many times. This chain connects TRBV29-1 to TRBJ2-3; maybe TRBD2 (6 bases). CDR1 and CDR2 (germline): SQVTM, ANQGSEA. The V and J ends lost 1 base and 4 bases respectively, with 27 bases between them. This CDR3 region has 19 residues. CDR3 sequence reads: CSVEAIYRGSGISPDTQYF. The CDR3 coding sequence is TGCAGCGTTGAAGCTATTTATCGGGGTAGCGGAATATCACCAGATACGCAGTATTTT.